This T cell receptor (beta chain) was sequenced during a study of shared clonotypes between healthy human individuals. Original handling: Filtering differed since immunoSEQ provided only junctions, with no quality scores. Sequencing was performed with immunoSEQ multiplex PCR; in TCRdb, only in-frame clones are kept and a portion is missing. That table furnishes V, J and clone size, whereas the DNA furnished D and trimming. The top ten hold about 0.13% of the sample, which has millions of clones, 85% to 95% seen once. Study-wide results and caveats: Clonotype sharing levels among donors were expected to vary with sequencing depth. With several donors compared, around 5% of naive CD4 clonotypes were shared.

To note about this clone: No antigen is known for it.

Specimen: naive CD4+ T cells sorted from blood. As for subset: CD45RA+ positively selected. This receptor was taken from a man aged 18 to 29 in good health.

CDR3 sequence: CASSFTVNTGELFF. The CDR3 DNA follows: TGTGCCAGCAGTTTTACAGTGAACACCGGGGAGCTGTTTTTT. This chain links TRBV28 with TRBJ2-2; D gene ambiguous. The CDR3 runs 14 residues. Germline V gives CDR1 MDHEN, CDR2 SYDVKM. The germline V and J ends were trimmed by 3 bases and 1 base, with 6 bases remaining between them.